The 3 T cell receptor beta chains listed next were all sequenced from one sample in a study of T cell repertoires in cytomegalovirus infection. TCRdb reanalysed the reads using MiXCR and keeps one entry per CDR3 protein. The profile shows roughly 640,000 distinct CDR3 sequences, approximately 25% of them singletons. The sample comprised CD8+ T cells from PBMCs. The source of these receptors is a human donor in good health (CMV status not recorded). Some clones in this sample may be carry-over from other donors' samples.

This clonotype was seen a few times. The chain uses TRBV11-1 and TRBJ2-3, with D maybe TRBD2 (6 bases). This CDR3 is built from 17 residues. V lost 3 bases to trimming and J lost 2 bases, with 18 bases between them. Germline CDR1 and CDR2: SGHAT and FQDESV (reference sequence). CDR3 loop: CASSFPGESGYTDTQYF. CDR3 DNA sequence: TGTGCCAGCAGCTTCCCGGGGGAGTCTGGTTACACAGATACGCAGTATTTT. Filled out from reference TRBV11-1 and TRBJ2-3, the complete variable domain reads EAEVAQSPRYKITEKSQAVAFWCDPISGHATLYWYRQILGQGPELLVQFQDESVVDDSQLPKDRFSAERLKGVDSTLKIQPAELGDSAMYLCASSFPGESGYTDTQYFGPGTRLTVL.

This clonotype was counted a few times. CDR3 coding DNA: TGTGCCAGCAGTGACTCTGCAGGGGCGAACACCGGGGAGCTGTTTTTT. Amino acid sequence: CASSDSAGANTGELFF. The gene calls are TRBV2 and TRBJ2-2, with D possibly matching TRBD1 (6 bases). CDR3 length: 16 residues. The germline V and J ends were trimmed by 3 bases and 0 bases, with 11 bases remaining between them. CDR1 and CDR2 from the germline V gene are SNHLY and FYNNEI.

This clonotype was seen ten or more times. The chain couples TRBV11-1 to TRBJ2-7; D might be TRBD2 (5 bases). The CDR3 consists of 15 residues. Germline V gene data show CDR1 as SGHAT and CDR2 as FQDESV (reference sequence). Trimming pared 3 bases from V and 2 bases from J, leaving 14 bases between. The CDR3 region is CASSLTLEEAYEQYV. CDR3 DNA: TGTGCCAGCAGCTTGACCCTCGAGGAGGCCTACGAGCAGTACGTC.